Listed here are 31 T cell receptor beta chains from one sample, sequenced in a study of cytomegalovirus exposure and HLA in healthy donors. The table came from immunoSEQ multiplex PCR; TCRdb's copy has only in-frame clones and leaves some out. This repertoire shows some 99,000 clones, 88% found once; its top ten account for roughly 2.1%. Sequencing was done on a sample of PBMCs. The receptors here all came from a woman aged 18 to 35 in good health and CMV-seronegative.

The V gene is TRBV6-5, the J gene TRBJ1-2; 9 bases are a match to TRBD1. J lost 5 bases, V lost 5 bases, and 6 bases had no gene match. From germline, CDR1 is MNHEY and CDR2 SVGAGI. The CDR3 sequence is 14 residues long. CDR3 DNA: TGTGCCAGCAGTATACAGGGGGCAGGGTATGGCTACACCTTC. Residues: CASSIQGAGYGYTF.

This chain uses TRBV7-9 with TRBJ1-3; weak D call: TRBD1 (6 bases). Germline CDR1 reads SEHNR; CDR2 reads FQNEAQ (reference sequence). The CDR3 consists of 15 residues. V lost 2 bases, J lost 2 bases, and 10 bases lay in between. The CDR3 nucleotides are TGTGCCAGCAGCTTACCCACAGGGACTGGAAACACCATATATTTT. The encoded protein is CASSLPTGTGNTIYF.

This chain joins TRBV4-2 and TRBJ1-5; no definite D call. Trimming took off 4 bases at V and 3 bases at J, with 13 bases between the two ends. Germline V CDR1 and CDR2: LGHNA, YNFKEQ. The CDR3 extends over 15 amino acids. The CDR3 coding sequence is TGTGCCAGCAGCCCGACGCGAGGAGACAATCAGCCCCAGCATTTT. This encodes CASSPTRGDNQPQHF.

This clone is termed medium-sized. This rearrangement joins TRBV6-4 to TRBJ2-2; TRBD1 matches 10 bases. The CDR3 contains 16 residues. V dropped 0 bases and J dropped 6; count of bases not matched to a gene: 4. Germline V gene sequence: CDR1 MRHNA, CDR2 SNTAGT. The CDR3 region has the DNA TGTGCCAGCAGTGACTCTCCGGGACAGGGGCCCGGGGAGCTGTTTTTT. It translates to CASSDSPGQGPGELFF.

This clone was recorded once. CDR3 DNA sequence: TGTGCCAGCAGCTTAGACGCGGGACAGGTCACAGATACGCAGTATTTT. This sequence encodes CASSLDAGQVTDTQYF. The chain carries TRBV7-9 and TRBJ2-3; 8 bases line up with TRBD1. CDR1 SEHNR and CDR2 FQNEAQ come from the germline V gene (reference sequence). The CDR3 consists of 16 residues. The V and J ends lost 1 base and 2 bases, in that order; junction bases with no gene match: 5.

The rearrangement uses TRBV6-5 and TRBJ2-3, with D possibly being TRBD1 (6 bases). From germline, CDR1 is MNHEY and CDR2 SVGAGI. Trimming shortened V by 0 bases and J by 3 bases, and 13 bases separated the two germline ends. This CDR3 is built from 16 residues. Written as DNA, the CDR3 is TGTGCCAGCAGTTACTCCATGGGGGCGAGAACAGATACGCAGTATTTT. It encodes CASSYSMGARTDTQYF.

A note on this clone: The same CDR3 arises from other DNA sequences in this sample as well. J is TRBJ2-3 and V is TRBV2, with unresolved D. Trimming took off 4 bases at V and 1 base at J, with 9 bases between the two ends. The CDR3 totals 14 residues. Germline-derived CDR1 and CDR2 are SNHLY and FYNNEI. DNA of the CDR3: TGTGCCAGCAGTGCGCAGCGTGGCACAGATACGCAGTATTTT. Encoded protein: CASSAQRGTDTQYF. Variable domain in full (rest from reference TRBV2 and TRBJ2-3): EPEVTQTPSHQVTQMGQEVILRCVPISNHLYFYWYRQILGQKVEFLVSFYNNEISEKSEIFDDQFSVERPDGSNFTLKIRSTKLEDSAMYFCASSAQRGTDTQYFGPGTRLTVL.

The CDR3 loop reads CASSEETGANTEAFF. CDR3 sequence (DNA): TGCGCCAGCAGCGAAGAGACAGGGGCGAACACTGAAGCTTTCTTT. This chain joins TRBV5-1 and TRBJ1-1; TRBD1 matches at 8 bases. V was clipped by 4 bases and J by 1 base; unmatched bases: 6. This CDR3 is built from 15 residues. The germline gives CDR1 SGHRS, CDR2 YFSETQ.

This chain uses TRBV27 with TRBJ2-5; weak D call: TRBD2 (6 bases). CDR1 MNHEY and CDR2 SMNVEV come from the germline V gene (reference sequence). The CDR3 covers 14 residues. Trimming pared 5 bases from V and 4 bases from J, leaving 14 bases between. CDR3 bases: TGTGCCAGCAGTCCCGGTCGGGAGATAGAGACCCAGTACTTC. Amino acids: CASSPGREIETQYF.

The V and J genes are TRBV27 and TRBJ1-5, with D hard to call. CDR1 and CDR2 from the germline V gene are MNHEY and SMNVEV (reference sequence). V dropped 3 bases and J dropped 6 bases, with 6 bases sitting between them. This CDR3 comprises 12 residues. The CDR3 DNA is TGTGCCAGCAGTTTTGCGGGTCAGCCCCAGCATTTT. This encodes CASSFAGQPQHF.

The chain carries TRBV5-8 and TRBJ2-2, with D possibly being TRBD2 (6 bases). V was pared by 1 base and J by 3 bases, with 16 bases between. Germline V gene data show CDR1 as SGHTS and CDR2 as YDEGEE. The length of the CDR3 is 17 residues. CDR3 DNA sequence: TGTGCCAGCAGCTTGTTTATTGGGGGGTTCGACACCGGGGAGCTGTTTTTT. It encodes CASSLFIGGFDTGELFF.

The chain combines TRBV28 with TRBJ1-2; 8 positions match TRBD1. Trimming removed 1 base from V and 6 bases from J; junction bases left unmatched: 16. CDR1 is MDHEN, CDR2 SYDVKM, per germline. The CDR3 spans 18 residues. This CDR3 reads CASSLFGDLVQGADGYTF. DNA of the CDR3: TGTGCCAGCAGTTTATTCGGAGACCTTGTCCAGGGGGCGGATGGCTACACCTTC.

The rearrangement links TRBV15 to TRBJ2-1; 7 nucleotides agree with TRBD1. Germline CDR1 is LNHNV and CDR2 is YYDKDF (reference sequence). The V segment lost 5 bases and the J segment 7 bases; nucleotides outside the gene matches: 5. The CDR3 totals 13 residues. The CDR3 nucleotides are TGTGCCACCAGCTGGAAACAGGGGAATGAGCAGTTCTTC. Translating gives CATSWKQGNEQFF. Looking up the rest from reference TRBV15 and TRBJ2-1 gives the full variable domain: DAMVIQNPRYQVTQFGKPVTLSCSQTLNHNVMYWYQQKSSQAPKLLFHYYDKDFNNEADTPDNFQSRRPNTSFCFLDIRSPGLGDTAMYLCATSWKQGNEQFFGPGTRLTVL.

The V and J genes are TRBV27 and TRBJ2-7, with a possible D match to TRBD1 (5 bases). This CDR3 is 13 amino acids long. V shed 2 bases and J shed 3 bases, with 8 bases lying between them. Germline CDR1 and CDR2: MNHEY and SMNVEV (reference sequence). CDR3: CASSLGAGYEQYF. As DNA, the CDR3 is TGTGCCAGCAGTTTAGGGGCAGGCTACGAGCAGTACTTC.

V and J are TRBV5-6 and TRBJ1-5, with TRBD1 matching 9 bases. CDR3 length: 16 residues. Per the germline V gene, CDR1 is SGHDT and CDR2 is YYEEEE. J gave up 5 bases and V 4 bases, and 10 bases lay outside the gene matches. The CDR3 DNA follows: TGTGCCAGCAGCCTTAACCACAGGGGGCGTGATCAGCCCCAGCATTTT. Translated: CASSLNHRGRDQPQHF.

This rearrangement joins TRBV4-2 to TRBJ2-3; the D gene is possibly TRBD2 (5 bases). Germline values: CDR1 LGHNA, CDR2 YNFKEQ. Trimming stripped 4 bases from V and 0 bases from J, with 11 bases between. The CDR3 has 15 amino acids. The CDR3 DNA reads TGTGCCAGCAGCCTCGGAGCGGTGAGCACAGATACGCAGTATTTT. Protein product: CASSLGAVSTDTQYF.

This sequence joins TRBV14 and TRBJ1-2; D ambiguous. The V gene's germline CDR1 is SGHDN and CDR2 FVKESK. V shed 4 bases and J shed 4 bases, with 10 bases lying between them. This CDR3 is 13 amino acids long. In DNA, the CDR3 is TGTGCCAGCAGCCCCCGGGATTCCTATGGCTACACCTTC. It codes for CASSPRDSYGYTF. The whole variable domain, filled in from reference TRBV14 and TRBJ1-2, reads EAGVTQFPSHSVIEKGQTVTLRCDPISGHDNLYWYRRVMGKEIKFLLHFVKESKQDESGMPNNRFLAERTGGTYSTLKVQPAELEDSGVYFCASSPRDSYGYTFGSGTRLTVV.

A few counts support this clone. The V call is TRBV27, the J call TRBJ1-5, with D hard to call. From germline, CDR1 is MNHEY and CDR2 SMNVEV (reference sequence). V lost 6 bases and J 9 bases, leaving 12 bases between the germline ends. This CDR3 comprises 12 residues. CDR3 loop: CASSPTGGPQHF. CDR3 bases: TGTGCCAGCAGCCCAACGGGAGGGCCCCAGCATTTT.

The chain employs TRBV10-3 and TRBJ2-7, with 7 bases that match TRBD2. Per the germline V gene, CDR1 is ENHRY and CDR2 is SYGVKD. J gave up 4 bases and V 0 bases, and 12 bases lay outside the gene matches. The CDR3 extends over 17 amino acids. CDR3 sequence (DNA): TGTGCCATCAGTGAGTCGATCCTAGCGGAAAACAGGTACGAGCAGTACTTC. Translated: CAISESILAENRYEQYF.

This rearrangement joins TRBV7-9 to TRBJ1-2, with D possibly matching TRBD1 (6 bases). Germline V gene sequence: CDR1 SEHNR, CDR2 FQNEAQ (reference sequence). The CDR3 runs to 13 residues. With 1 base removed from V and 8 bases from J, the gap between germline ends came to 11 bases. The chain's CDR3 is CASSLDGGQGYTF. CDR3 bases: TGTGCCAGCAGCTTAGATGGGGGCCAAGGCTACACCTTC.

This clone appeared a single time. The V call is TRBV25-1, the J call TRBJ1-1, with D unresolved. V was trimmed by 4 bases and J by 9 bases, leaving 18 bases between them. The germline V gene encodes CDR1 MGHDK and CDR2 SYGVNS. The length of the CDR3 is 14 residues. The CDR3 region is CASSGPRTSQQAFF. CDR3 coding DNA: TGTGCCAGCAGTGGCCCCAGAACATCCCAACAAGCTTTCTTT.

The chain carries TRBV20-1 and TRBJ1-1, with a weak D call TRBD1 (5 bases). The CDR3 totals 11 residues. Per the germline V gene, CDR1 is DFQATT and CDR2 is SNEGSKA (reference sequence). In DNA, the CDR3 is TGCAGGGTGGGGACTAGCACTGAAGCTTTCTTT. It translates to CRVGTSTEAFF.

The chain combines TRBV7-3 with TRBJ2-3; D possibly corresponds to TRBD2 (6 bases). The germline gives CDR1 SGHTA, CDR2 FQGTGA. Trimming stripped 2 bases from V and 3 bases from J, with 15 bases between. CDR3 length equals 16 residues. CDR3 sequence: CASSLRGGAWTDTQYF. CDR3 DNA sequence: TGTGCCAGCAGCTTACGAGGCGGGGCATGGACAGATACGCAGTATTTT.

The V call is TRBV15, the J call TRBJ2-1; maybe TRBD1 (6 bases). The germline gives CDR1 LNHNV, CDR2 YYDKDF (reference sequence). Trimming stripped 2 bases from V and 7 bases from J, with 21 bases between. The CDR3 totals 17 residues. CDR3 amino acids: CATSRSTGSIYVNEQFF. Here the CDR3 DNA reads TGTGCCACCAGCAGATCGACAGGCTCCATTTACGTGAATGAGCAGTTCTTC. The whole variable domain, remainder taken from reference TRBV15 and TRBJ2-1, is DAMVIQNPRYQVTQFGKPVTLSCSQTLNHNVMYWYQQKSSQAPKLLFHYYDKDFNNEADTPDNFQSRRPNTSFCFLDIRSPGLGDTAMYLCATSRSTGSIYVNEQFFGPGTRLTVL.

CDR3 DNA sequence: TGCACCAGCAGCCTTAGCGGGGGGCGGATTGTGTACGAGCAGTACTTC. It codes for CTSSLSGGRIVYEQYF. The gene calls are TRBV1 and TRBJ2-7; TRBD2 is the table's D call, not checked against the DNA. TRBV1 is a listed pseudogene. CDR3 length: 16 residues.

In its sample, this clone was seen a few times. The chain joins TRBV5-1 to TRBJ2-7, with D perhaps TRBD2 (6 bases). The CDR3 totals 14 residues. CDR1 is SGHRS, CDR2 YFSETQ, per germline. V was trimmed by 5 bases and J by 4 bases, leaving 16 bases between them. CDR3 nucleotide sequence: TGCGCCAGCAGTCTGTCTAGCGAGAGATACGAGCAGTACTTC. It encodes CASSLSSERYEQYF.

The V and J genes are TRBV29-1 and TRBJ2-1; 8 nucleotides line up with TRBD2. Per the germline V gene, CDR1 is SQVTM and CDR2 is ANQGSEA. The CDR3 is 15 residues long. With 2 bases clipped from V and 10 bases from J, the junction kept 13 bases outside the gene matches. The CDR3 DNA follows: TGCAGCGTTGAATTTGGGACTAGTAGGTACAGAGAGCAGTTCTTC. Its translation is CSVEFGTSRYREQFF.

The chain joins TRBV10-2 to TRBJ1-5, with D possibly being TRBD1 (5 bases). The CDR3 is 15 amino acids. V was trimmed by 5 bases and J by 5 bases, leaving 16 bases between them. Germline V CDR1 and CDR2: WSHSY, SAAADI. The CDR3 is CASSPRTSADQPQHF. The CDR3 DNA reads as TGCGCCAGCAGTCCCAGGACATCGGCAGATCAGCCCCAGCATTTT.

CDR3 protein: CASSEGQGLLTEAFF. CDR3 nucleotide sequence: TGTGCCAGCAGCGAAGGACAGGGTTTGCTCACTGAAGCTTTCTTT. The chain carries TRBV9 and TRBJ1-1, with 8 bases aligning to TRBD1. The CDR3 has 15 residues. Germline V lookup: CDR1 SGDLS, CDR2 YYNGEE. The V gene end was trimmed by 3 bases and the J gene end by 4 bases; junction bases not matched to a gene: 8.

The chain combines TRBV7-3 with TRBJ2-1, with D tentatively TRBD2 (5 bases). This CDR3 is built from 12 residues. Trimming cost V 3 bases and J 8 bases, with 8 bases left between them. CDR1 and CDR2 from the germline V gene are SGHTA and FQGTGA. Here the CDR3 DNA reads TGTGCCAGCAGCTTTACGAGGGATGAGCAGTTCTTC. Protein sequence: CASSFTRDEQFF.

This clone was counted a few times. The V gene is TRBV19, the J gene TRBJ1-2, with D perhaps TRBD1 (5 bases). The V and J ends lost 6 bases and 0 bases respectively, with 5 bases between them. Germline V gene sequence: CDR1 LNHDA, CDR2 SQIVND (reference sequence). The CDR3 contains 12 residues. The CDR3 is CASRGANYGYTF. CDR3 in DNA: TGTGCCAGTAGAGGGGCTAACTATGGCTACACCTTC.